One and the same sample provided the 24 T cell receptor beta chains below, sequenced in a study of blood T cell repertoires in COVID-19. Using immunoSEQ multiplex PCR, the repertoire was profiled, and TCRdb retains in-frame clones only, with some absent. The table records roughly 500,000 clones, around nine tenths of them present only once. The sequencing input was PBMCs or T cells enriched from blood (not recorded which). The receptors were gathered from a woman in her sixties who had recovered from COVID-19.

The table lists this clone with a count of one. This chain links TRBV12-5 with TRBJ2-7, with D uncertain. V was pared by 1 base and J by 2 bases, with 6 bases between. The CDR3 runs 13 residues. The V gene's germline CDR1 is LGHNT and CDR2 FRNRAP. The CDR3 loop reads CASGLGQTYEQYF. The DNA for the CDR3 is TGTGCTAGTGGTTTGGGGCAGACCTACGAGCAGTACTTC.

The V and J genes are TRBV5-1 and TRBJ2-3, with 7 bases identical to TRBD1. Germline-derived CDR1 and CDR2 are SGHRS and YFSETQ. V lost 7 bases, J lost 0 bases, and 11 bases stayed unmatched. CDR3 length: 16 amino acids. CDR3 protein: CASARDRQGSTDTQYF. The CDR3 DNA sequence: TGCGCCAGCGCCCGGGACCGACAGGGAAGCACAGATACGCAGTATTTT.

V and J are TRBV27 and TRBJ2-7; D gene ambiguous. The CDR3 runs to 13 residues. V lost 0 bases and J 3 bases, leaving 6 bases between the germline ends. Germline assignment: CDR1 MNHEY and CDR2 SMNVEV (reference sequence). As DNA, the CDR3 is TGTGCCAGCAGTTTATCGCCCAGCTACGAGCAGTACTTC. It specifies CASSLSPSYEQYF.

V usage is TRBV7-2 and J usage is TRBJ1-2; D unresolved. V lost 4 bases and J 8 bases, leaving 17 bases between the germline ends. This CDR3 region has 14 residues. Per germline, CDR1 SGHTA and CDR2 FQGNSA. DNA for the CDR3: TGTGCCAGCAGCTACGCGGGCCTTATGGGGGGCTACACCTTC. It codes for CASSYAGLMGGYTF.

This rearrangement joins TRBV11-2 to TRBJ2-7; perhaps TRBD2 as D (6 bases). Looked up from germline, CDR1 is SGHAT and CDR2 is FQNNGV. The V gene lost 3 bases and the J gene lost 5 bases, with 14 bases spanning the gap. This CDR3 has 14 amino acids. For the CDR3, the DNA is TGTGCCAGCAGCTTGCAGGGATGGAGGGACGAGCAGTACTTC. Its protein is CASSLQGWRDEQYF.

The chain has TRBV2 and TRBJ2-3; 7 bases fit TRBD1. In germline, CDR1 is SNHLY, CDR2 FYNNEI. The CDR3 runs to 14 residues. Trimming cost V 3 bases and J 2 bases; bases outside gene matches: 2. Written as DNA, the CDR3 is TGTGCCAGCAGTGAGACAGGGTTCACAGATACGCAGTATTTT. It specifies CASSETGFTDTQYF.

About this clone: One end of the junction does not line up with germline, which may come from a read error. The chain recombines TRBV2 with TRBJ2-4; 9 nucleotides match TRBD2. The CDR3 is 14 amino acids. CDR1 and CDR2 from the germline V gene are SNHLY and FYNNEI. CDR3 region: CASGESSGANIQYF. For the CDR3, the DNA is TGTGCCAGCGGTGAATCTAGCGGGGCAAACATTCAGTACTTC.

In this sample, this clone turned up a few times. The V call is TRBV5-1, the J call TRBJ2-1; D unresolved. The V end was cut by 4 bases, the J end by 8 bases, with 16 bases between. The CDR3 sequence is 14 residues long. CDR1 and CDR2 from the germline V gene are SGHRS and YFSETQ. CDR3 loop: CASSHLVTVDEQFF. DNA for the CDR3: TGCGCCAGCAGCCATCTGGTTACGGTCGATGAGCAGTTCTTC.

This rearrangement joins TRBV11-3 to TRBJ1-4; perhaps TRBD1 as D (5 bases). The CDR3 length is 14 residues. Germline V gene lookup returns CDR1 SGHNT and CDR2 YENEEA. Between the trimmed V and J ends, which lost 3 bases and 13 bases, there was a span of 18 bases. The CDR3 DNA reads TGTGCCAGCAGCTTGGGCAGGGCAAACCCTTCACTGTTTTTT. It is translated as CASSLGRANPSLFF.

J is TRBJ2-3 and V is TRBV24-1; 11 bases align to TRBD2. The germline V gene has CDR1 KGHDR and CDR2 SFDVKD. The CDR3 spans 15 residues. J lost 6 bases, V lost 6 bases, and 7 bases had no gene match. This CDR3 reads CATSTSGGSGDTQYF. The DNA for the CDR3 is TGTGCCACCAGTACTAGCGGGGGCTCCGGGGATACGCAGTATTTT.

The rearrangement uses TRBV15 and TRBJ1-4; no clear D. V lost 4 bases and J 8 bases, leaving 14 bases between the germline ends. Germline CDR1 and CDR2: LNHNV and YYDKDF (reference sequence). This CDR3 is 14 amino acids long. As DNA, the CDR3 is TGTGCCACCAGCACCCGGGGAGGTGCGGAAAAACTGTTTTTT. This codes for CATSTRGGAEKLFF.

V usage is TRBV3-1 (or the pseudogene TRBV3-2) and J usage is TRBJ1-5; 7 nucleotides line up with TRBD1. The CDR3 runs to 13 residues. The J segment lost 6 bases and the V segment lost 4 bases, leaving 3 bases of the junction unmatched. Germline values: CDR1 LGHDT, CDR2 YNNKEL (reference sequence). CDR3 bases: TGTGCCAGCAGCCCAGGGGGGAGTCAGCCCCAGCATTTT. Its protein is CASSPGGSQPQHF.

The chain links TRBV10-3 to TRBJ1-5; 12 bases fit TRBD1. The germline V gene encodes CDR1 ENHRY and CDR2 SYGVKD. CDR3 size: 18 residues. The ends lost 0 bases at V and 7 bases at J; junction bases unmatched: 10. The CDR3 region is CAISESLPGQGARQPQHF. The CDR3 DNA reads TGTGCCATCAGTGAGTCCTTGCCGGGACAGGGGGCGAGGCAGCCCCAGCATTTT.

The rearrangement uses TRBV6-5 and TRBJ1-3; a weak D match, TRBD1 (5 bases). V was clipped by 5 bases and J by 1 base, with 9 bases between them. The germline V gene encodes CDR1 MNHEY and CDR2 SVGAGI. The CDR3 totals 14 residues. The CDR3 DNA reads TGTGCCAGCAGTCTACAGGTTTCTGGAAACACCATATATTTT. Encoded protein: CASSLQVSGNTIYF.

V and J are TRBV24-1 and TRBJ1-5, with TRBD1 identical over 7 bases. The V and J ends lost 3 bases and 4 bases, in that order; junction bases with no gene match: 8. Germline CDR1 and CDR2: KGHDR and SFDVKD. The CDR3 contains 16 residues. CDR3 coding DNA: TGTGCCACCAGTGATAGCCGGGACAGAGCTAATCAGCCCCAGCATTTT. Translating gives CATSDSRDRANQPQHF.

This sequence joins TRBV5-6 and TRBJ2-1; 9 bases line up with TRBD1. The CDR3 extends over 14 amino acids. V lost 6 bases, J lost 6 bases, and 7 bases stayed unmatched. Per the germline V gene, CDR1 is SGHDT and CDR2 is YYEEEE. The CDR3 nucleotides read TGTGCCAGCATCCGGACAGGGGCGGGCAATGAGCAGTTCTTC. Protein: CASIRTGAGNEQFF.

J is TRBJ1-2 and V is TRBV7-2; 9 bases match TRBD1. The germline V gene has CDR1 SGHTA and CDR2 FQGNSA. This CDR3 spans 15 amino acids. The V and J ends lost 0 bases and 7 bases, in that order; junction bases with no gene match: 6. This CDR3 reads CASSLADTGGGGYTF. The CDR3 DNA is TGTGCCAGCAGCTTAGCAGATACAGGGGGCGGTGGCTACACCTTC.

The chain recombines TRBV4-1 with TRBJ2-7; D perhaps matches TRBD2 (6 bases). Germline V CDR1 and CDR2: MGHRA, YSYEKL. The CDR3 consists of 16 residues. Trimming took off 2 bases at V and 1 base at J, with 15 bases between the two ends. This CDR3 is CASSQQSGGKSYEQYF. CDR3 bases: TGCGCCAGCAGCCAACAGTCTGGCGGGAAATCCTACGAGCAGTACTTC.

V usage is TRBV24-1 and J usage is TRBJ2-5; 7 positions match TRBD1. Trimming at V came to 4 bases and at J to 1 base, leaving 5 bases not matched to a gene. The germline CDR1 and CDR2 sequences are KGHDR and SFDVKD. CDR3 length: 15 amino acids. The CDR3 spells CATSDSGQLQETQYF. As DNA, the CDR3 is TGTGCCACCAGTGACTCGGGACAGCTCCAAGAGACCCAGTACTTC.

The V gene is TRBV2, the J gene TRBJ1-1, with D maybe TRBD1 (6 bases). This CDR3 has 14 residues. Trimming removed 4 bases from V and 5 bases from J, with 14 bases in between. Germline loops: CDR1 SNHLY, CDR2 FYNNEI. The CDR3 sequence is CASSVKNRGTEAFF. For the CDR3, the DNA is TGTGCCAGCAGTGTGAAGAATAGGGGGACTGAAGCTTTCTTT.

V is TRBV5-1 and J is TRBJ2-2, with 9 bases aligning to TRBD2. The CDR3 is made up of 16 amino acids. Losses at the gene ends were 5 bases for V and 4 bases for J; bases not matched to a gene: 9. Germline assignment: CDR1 SGHRS and CDR2 YFSETQ. CDR3 coding DNA: TGCGCCAGCAGACCAGCGGGGGGCCTTCTCACCGGGGAGCTGTTTTTT. Residues: CASRPAGGLLTGELFF. The full variable domain, in which reference TRBV5-1 and TRBJ2-2 provide the parts outside the CDR3, is KAGVTQTPRYLIKTRGQQVTLSCSPISGHRSVSWYQQTPGQGLQFLFEYFSETQRNKGNFPGRFSGRQFSNSRSEMNVSTLELGDSALYLCASRPAGGLLTGELFFGEGSRLTVL.

The V call is TRBV27, the J call TRBJ2-5; TRBD2 matches at 13 bases. After removal of 4 bases from V and 9 bases from J, the junction contained 2 bases not matched to a gene. Germline V gene sequence: CDR1 MNHEY, CDR2 SMNVEV (reference sequence). The CDR3 covers 13 residues. CDR3 in DNA: TGTGCCAGCAGTTGGGGGACTAGCGGGGCCCAGTACTTC. It specifies CASSWGTSGAQYF.

There are a few counts of this clone. J is TRBJ1-3 and V is TRBV10-3; no definite D call. Deletions cut 3 bases from V and 8 bases from J, with 8 bases between. Germline values: CDR1 ENHRY, CDR2 SYGVKD. The CDR3 has 12 amino acids. CDR3 sequence reads: CAISESRDTIYF. For the CDR3, the DNA is TGTGCCATCAGTGAAAGTCGCGACACCATATATTTT.

The chain has TRBV6-5 and TRBJ2-3, with 9 bases that match TRBD1. Germline values: CDR1 MNHEY, CDR2 SVGAGI. CDR3 length: 16 amino acids. The V and J ends lost 4 bases and 9 bases, in that order; junction bases with no gene match: 14. DNA of the CDR3: TGTGCCAGCAGTTCACTGGGACAGGGTGGCCTCCCCACGCAGTATTTT. Protein: CASSSLGQGGLPTQYF.